A selection of T cell receptor beta chains follows, all from one sample in a study of T cells in Graves' hyperthyroidism and ophthalmopathy. A single record per CDR3 protein comes from TCRdb applying MiXCR to the multiplex PCR reads. The sample has hundreds of thousands of distinct CDR3 sequences; roughly 37% are singletons. The sequencing input was blood. The source is a man between 18 and 29 years old with Graves' hyperthyroidism. The CDR3 runs from the conserved cysteine through the conserved F or W. D genes are given only for firm matches. The size entry is marked missing in some rows and otherwise reads once, few, many or a size class.

V gene	D gene	J gene	clone size	CDR3 protein	CDR3 DNA
TRBV7-2	NA	TRBJ1-5	once	CASSSVLGGNQPQHF	TGTGCCAGCAGCTCAGTGCTGGGGGGAAATCAGCCCCAGCATTTT
TRBV29-1	NA	TRBJ2-7	many	CSVDFGDYEQYF	TGCAGCGTTGATTTCGGGGACTACGAGCAGTACTTC
TRBV5-5	TRBD1	TRBJ2-6	NA	CATSDRAGANVLTF	TGTGCCACCTCAGACAGGGCTGGGGCCAACGTCCTGACTTTC
TRBV7-3	NA	TRBJ2-5	NA	CASSLNYGETQYF	TGTGCCAGCAGCTTAAACTACGGAGAGACCCAGTACTTC
TRBV7-4	NA	TRBJ1-5	few	CASSLRARVGQPQHF	TGTGCCAGCAGCTTGAGGGCTCGGGTAGGTCAGCCCCAGCATTTT
TRBV6-6	NA	TRBJ1-5	NA	CASTRTGGGNQPQHF	TGTGCCAGCACCCGGACTGGGGGGGGGAATCAGCCCCAGCATTTT
TRBV29-1	NA	TRBJ1-2	few	CSFWTEGGGGNYGYTF	TGCAGCTTTTGGACAGAAGGCGGGGGTGGTAACTATGGCTACACCTTC
TRBV10-1	NA	TRBJ2-7	NA	CASSHSPGRTDYEQYF	TGCGCCAGCAGCCACTCCCCAGGGCGGACCGACTACGAGCAGTACTTC
TRBV20-1	NA	TRBJ1-4	once	CSARQGYEKLFF	TGCAGTGCTAGACAGGGTTATGAAAAACTGTTTTTT
TRBV6-1	TRBD1	TRBJ1-5	NA	CASSATDAGTGDSNQPQHF	TGTGCCAGCAGCGCCACAGATGCCGGGACAGGGGATAGCAATCAGCCCCAGCATTTT
TRBV19	TRBD1	TRBJ2-7	NA	CASTLGLRDREREEQYF	TGTGCCAGTACCTTAGGCCTCCGGGACAGGGAAAGGGAAGAGCAGTACTTC
TRBV15	TRBD2	TRBJ2-7	NA	CATSVGLAGWEQYF	TGTGCCACCAGCGTAGGACTAGCGGGATGGGAGCAGTACTTC
TRBV13	NA	TRBJ1-4	NA	CASSLRSGINEKLFF	TGTGCCAGCAGCTTACGTTCCGGGATTAATGAAAAACTGTTTTTT
TRBV25-1	TRBD1	TRBJ1-1	NA	CASSITYQQGAGTEAFF	TGTGCCAGTAGTATCACCTATCAACAGGGGGCTGGGACTGAAGCTTTCTTT
TRBV7-9	NA	TRBJ1-1	few	CASSLSGVRAFF	TGTGCCAGCAGCTTATCGGGGGTTAGAGCTTTCTTT
TRBV29-1	NA	TRBJ1-1	few	CSVDDSALKWVPLNTEAFF	TGCAGCGTTGACGATTCAGCCTTGAAATGGGTCCCATTGAACACTGAAGCTTTCTTT
TRBV15	NA	TRBJ2-1	NA	CATSPTGYEQFF	TGTGCCACCAGCCCTACCGGTTACGAGCAGTTCTTC
TRBV7-2	TRBD2	TRBJ2-7	NA	CAGSTAGTSPYEQYF	TGTGCCGGCAGCACTGCCGGGACTAGCCCTTACGAGCAGTACTTC
TRBV6-5	TRBD1	TRBJ1-4	NA	CASSQTGANEKLFF	TGTGCCAGCAGTCAAACAGGGGCTAATGAAAAACTGTTTTTT
TRBV19	NA	TRBJ1-5	NA	CASGPGGNQPQHF	TGTGCCAGTGGGCCCGGGGGGAATCAGCCCCAGCATTTT
TRBV7-2	TRBD2	TRBJ2-7	many	CASSLTSGKAYEQYF	TGTGCCAGCAGCCTGACTAGCGGGAAGGCCTACGAGCAGTACTTC
TRBV7-2	TRBD2	TRBJ2-7	NA	CASSLGLAGRRAAYEQYF	TGTGCCAGCAGCTTAGGGCTAGCGGGAAGGCGGGCCGCCTACGAGCAGTACTTC
TRBV12-3/TRBV12-4	NA	TRBJ1-1	few	CASRSTGTDTEAFF	TGTGCCAGCAGGTCAACAGGGACCGACACTGAAGCTTTCTTT
TRBV12-5	NA	TRBJ1-1	few	CASGTLSGHAFF	TGTGCTAGTGGTACCCTCTCGGGACACGCTTTCTTT
TRBV19	NA	TRBJ2-2	NA	CASSSHAGPGELFF	TGTGCCAGTAGTAGCCACGCGGGCCCCGGGGAGCTGTTTTTT
TRBV7-9	NA	TRBJ2-7	NA	CASSLEWGLGNEQYF	TGTGCCAGCAGCTTAGAGTGGGGGCTCGGGAACGAGCAGTACTTC
TRBV20-1	TRBD2	TRBJ2-7	many	CSALAGEHEQYF	TGCAGTGCCCTAGCGGGCGAACACGAGCAGTACTTC
TRBV4-1	NA	TRBJ1-4	few	CASSQEQVEKLFF	TGCGCCAGCAGCCAAGAACAGGTTGAAAAACTGTTTTTT
TRBV6-1	NA	TRBJ1-1	many	CASSVGTEGTEAFF	TGTGCCAGCAGTGTGGGGACCGAGGGGACTGAAGCTTTCTTT
TRBV15	TRBD2	TRBJ2-3	NA	CATSVTSGGPDFTDTQYF	TGTGCCACCAGCGTCACTAGCGGGGGCCCCGATTTCACAGATACGCAGTATTTT
TRBV20-1	NA	TRBJ2-7	few	CSARGTRTFEQYF	TGCAGTGCTCGGGGGACTCGGACCTTCGAGCAGTACTTC
TRBV4-2	TRBD1	TRBJ1-4	NA	CASSQDTGGNEKLFF	TGTGCCAGCAGCCAAGACACAGGGGGGAACGAAAAACTGTTTTTT
TRBV9	TRBD1	TRBJ1-1	NA	CASRLEGAPTEAFF	TGTGCCAGCAGACTCGAGGGGGCTCCCACTGAAGCTTTCTTT